The 22 T cell receptor beta chains below were found in one sample sequenced in a study of cytomegalovirus exposure and HLA in healthy donors. PCR involved 60 Vbeta and 13 Jbeta primers. Libraries were prepared by immunoSEQ multiplex PCR; TCRdb keeps only in-frame clonotypes and omits some of them. The data hold about 180,000 clones, with 65% to 85% observed a single time. The specimen sequenced was PBMCs. The receptors here all came from a girl aged 10 to 17 in good health and CMV-seropositive.

The V gene is TRBV5-1, the J gene TRBJ1-1, with TRBD1 matching over 7 bases. This CDR3 spans 13 amino acids. Germline CDR1 SGHRS, CDR2 YFSETQ. V lost 7 bases, J lost 6 bases, and 9 bases stayed unmatched. The DNA for the CDR3 is TGCGCCAGCCTTGGACAGGAGGCATCTGAAGCTTTCTTT. Protein product: CASLGQEASEAFF.

This clone was found a few times. The V call is TRBV7-9, the J call TRBJ1-4; 7 bases line up with TRBD1. This CDR3 is built from 15 residues. With V trimmed by 5 bases and J by 8 bases, 11 bases remained unmatched. Per germline, CDR1 SEHNR and CDR2 FQNEAQ (reference sequence). This CDR3 is CASSLDRVRQEKLFF. Written as DNA, the CDR3 is TGTGCCAGCAGCCTAGACAGGGTCCGGCAAGAAAAACTGTTTTTT.

The J gene is TRBJ2-7, the V gene TRBV10-3, with 9 bases matching TRBD1. The CDR3 spans 15 residues. With 2 bases clipped from V and 3 bases from J, the junction kept 5 bases outside the gene matches. The germline V gene has CDR1 ENHRY and CDR2 SYGVKD. The CDR3 DNA is TGTGCCATCAGTGAGGGGGGACAGGGCATCTACGAGCAGTACTTC. It encodes CAISEGGQGIYEQYF.

This clone was observed a handful of times. The gene calls are TRBV5-6 and TRBJ1-2; 9 bases align to TRBD1. V was clipped by 4 bases and J by 6 bases; unmatched bases: 10. The CDR3 consists of 15 residues. Germline assignment: CDR1 SGHDT and CDR2 YYEEEE. DNA of the CDR3: TGTGCCAGCAGCGTCGGACAGGGGATGTTCCATGGCTACACCTTC. This encodes CASSVGQGMFHGYTF.

The J gene is TRBJ1-2, the V gene TRBV4-3, with D possibly being TRBD1 (6 bases). With 1 base removed from V and 7 bases from J, the gap between germline ends came to 13 bases. The CDR3 sequence is 14 residues long. Germline loops: CDR1 LGHNA, CDR2 YSLEER. CDR3 amino acids: CASSQAAQGFGYTF. The CDR3 bases are TGCGCCAGCAGCCAAGCGGCACAGGGATTTGGCTACACCTTC.

This chain joins TRBV4-3 and TRBJ2-6; no clear D. This CDR3 has 14 residues. The V gene's germline CDR1 is LGHNA and CDR2 YSLEER. The ends were cut back, 4 bases at V and 1 base at J, with 5 bases in the middle. CDR3 coding DNA: TGCGCCAGCAGCCTATCTTCTGGGGCCAACGTCCTGACTTTC. It codes for CASSLSSGANVLTF.

This chain links TRBV11-2 with TRBJ1-1, with a possible D match to TRBD1 (5 bases). V was trimmed by 5 bases and J by 1 base, leaving 23 bases between them. The CDR3 consists of 18 residues. Per germline, CDR1 SGHAT and CDR2 FQNNGV. CDR3 region: CASSHLIMVGGANTEAFF. The CDR3 coding sequence is TGTGCCAGCAGCCATCTTATCATGGTGGGGGGAGCGAACACTGAAGCTTTCTTT.

This clone was seen a few times. V gene TRBV30 combines with J gene TRBJ1-2; D possibly corresponds to TRBD1 (6 bases). This CDR3 spans 13 amino acids. Trimming pared 2 bases from V and 4 bases from J, leaving 11 bases between. Per the germline V gene, CDR1 is GTSNPN and CDR2 is SVGIG (reference sequence). DNA for the CDR3: TGTGCCTGGAGTCCTGGGGGGGCCTATGGCTACACCTTC. Its protein is CAWSPGGAYGYTF.

This chain uses TRBV27 with TRBJ1-6, with D uncertain. CDR3 length: 15 amino acids. The ends were cut back, 10 bases at V and 0 bases at J, with 13 bases in the middle. Germline CDR1 MNHEY, CDR2 SMNVEV (reference sequence). The CDR3 here is CATTSRDSYNSPLHF. Here the CDR3 DNA reads TGTGCCACGACATCACGGGACTCCTATAATTCACCCCTCCACTTT.

The chain joins TRBV7-9 to TRBJ2-7, with TRBD1 identical over 10 bases. The germline V gene encodes CDR1 SEHNR and CDR2 FQNEAQ (reference sequence). V trimming: 5 bases; J trimming: 0 bases; junction bases outside the gene matches: 4. The CDR3 contains 15 residues. This chain's CDR3 is CASSPGQGLSYEQYF. As DNA, the CDR3 is TGTGCCAGCAGCCCGGGACAGGGGCTCTCCTACGAGCAGTACTTC.

This chain links TRBV28 with TRBJ2-1; TRBD1 is a possible D gene (5 bases). The CDR3 has 16 residues. Per the germline V gene, CDR1 is MDHEN and CDR2 is SYDVKM. V was trimmed by 4 bases and J by 3 bases, leaving 16 bases between them. In DNA, the CDR3 is TGTGCCAGCAGTTCTGGGGCCGTGCGGAACTACAATGAGCAGTTCTTC. Residues: CASSSGAVRNYNEQFF.

The chain links TRBV5-4 to TRBJ2-1; 8 positions agree with TRBD1. The CDR3 covers 14 residues. CDR1 is SGHNT and CDR2 is YYREEE in the germline V gene (reference sequence). V shed 3 bases and J 3 bases; nucleotides not matched to a gene: 2. The chain's CDR3 is CASSSTGVYNEQFF. CDR3 in DNA: TGTGCCAGCAGCTCGACAGGGGTCTACAATGAGCAGTTCTTC.

This chain links TRBV4-2 with TRBJ1-5, with D hard to call. The CDR3 consists of 13 residues. V lost 1 base to trimming and J lost 6 bases, with 7 bases between them. Germline-derived CDR1 and CDR2 are LGHNA and YNFKEQ. The CDR3 loop is CASSQAYGQPQHF. The CDR3 nucleotides are TGTGCCAGCAGCCAAGCGTACGGTCAGCCCCAGCATTTT.

V usage is TRBV7-3 and J usage is TRBJ2-1; TRBD2 aligns across 12 bases. The CDR3 runs 16 residues. V lost 5 bases, J lost 8 bases, and 10 bases stayed unmatched. Germline loops: CDR1 SGHTA, CDR2 FQGTGA. The CDR3 DNA sequence: TGTGCCAGCAGCCCGTCCCTAGCGGGAGGGGTCTATGAGCAGTTCTTC. Protein product: CASSPSLAGGVYEQFF.

The chain is built from TRBV7-9 and TRBJ2-2; 10 bases agree with TRBD2. Germline assignment: CDR1 SEHNR and CDR2 FQNEAQ (reference sequence). With V trimmed by 3 bases and J by 5 bases, 6 bases remained unmatched. The CDR3 loop spans 16 amino acids. As DNA, the CDR3 is TGTGCCAGCAGCTTCCCTAGCGGGAGAGGGACCGGGGAGCTGTTTTTT. The encoded protein is CASSFPSGRGTGELFF.

The chain employs TRBV27 and TRBJ2-1, with D perhaps matching TRBD2 (5 bases). Deletions cut 9 bases from V and 6 bases from J, with 15 bases between. The CDR3 consists of 13 residues. Germline CDR1 and CDR2: MNHEY and SMNVEV (reference sequence). The CDR3: CASRLARGNEQFF. CDR3 nucleotide sequence: TGTGCCAGTAGACTCGCCCGGGGCAATGAGCAGTTCTTC.

The chain uses TRBV4-1 and TRBJ2-7, with 9 bases that match TRBD1. V was pared by 6 bases and J by 2 bases, with 8 bases of the junction left unmatched. This CDR3 spans 15 amino acids. Germline V gives CDR1 MGHRA, CDR2 YSYEKL. Written as DNA, the CDR3 is TGCGCCAGCAGTCCTGGACAGGGGAACGCCTACGAGCAGTACTTC. It is translated as CASSPGQGNAYEQYF.

This clone appeared a few times. This CDR3 reads CASTPTSVSYEQYF. The CDR3 DNA reads as TGTGCCAGCACCCCGACTAGCGTTTCCTACGAGCAGTACTTC. The chain links TRBV7-2 to TRBJ2-7, with 8 bases matching TRBD2. Trimming took 7 bases from V and 1 from J; bases not matched to a gene: 6. The V gene's germline CDR1 is SGHTA and CDR2 FQGNSA. CDR3 size: 14 residues.

This clone was found once. The CDR3 protein is CASSLGGRRARGAYEQYF. CDR3 DNA: TGCGCCAGCAGCCTGGGGGGTAGAAGGGCCAGGGGCGCCTACGAGCAGTACTTC. This chain joins TRBV5-1 and TRBJ2-7; D could derive from TRBD1 or TRBD2 (6 bases each). The germline V gene encodes CDR1 SGHRS and CDR2 YFSETQ. V was shortened by 4 bases and J by 2 bases, with 25 bases between the two germline ends. CDR3 length: 18 residues.

In its sample, this clone was seen a few times. The chain combines TRBV6-5 with TRBJ1-3; TRBD1 aligns across 7 bases. The CDR3 is 14 residues long. CDR1 is MNHEY, CDR2 SVGAGI, per germline. Trimming took 6 bases from V and 4 from J; bases not matched to a gene: 6. The CDR3 sequence: CASSRGAAGNTIYF. DNA for the CDR3: TGTGCCAGCAGCAGGGGGGCGGCAGGAAACACCATATATTTT.

The chain carries TRBV30 and TRBJ1-6; D gene ambiguous. The V end was cut by 5 bases, the J end by 11 bases, with 16 bases between. Looked up from germline, CDR1 is GTSNPN and CDR2 is SVGIG (reference sequence). The CDR3 totals 13 residues. In DNA form, the CDR3 reads TGTGCCTGGTCAGGAAACATACGGACACCCCTCCACTTT. This codes for CAWSGNIRTPLHF.

The V gene is TRBV27, the J gene TRBJ2-1; D is unclear. This CDR3 spans 14 amino acids. V was clipped by 11 bases and J by 9 bases, with 23 bases between them. Germline values: CDR1 MNHEY, CDR2 SMNVEV (reference sequence). CDR3 sequence (DNA): TGTGCCGCAAGTCGAATCCCAGCGTTTAGTGAGCAGTTCTTC. It specifies CAASRIPAFSEQFF.